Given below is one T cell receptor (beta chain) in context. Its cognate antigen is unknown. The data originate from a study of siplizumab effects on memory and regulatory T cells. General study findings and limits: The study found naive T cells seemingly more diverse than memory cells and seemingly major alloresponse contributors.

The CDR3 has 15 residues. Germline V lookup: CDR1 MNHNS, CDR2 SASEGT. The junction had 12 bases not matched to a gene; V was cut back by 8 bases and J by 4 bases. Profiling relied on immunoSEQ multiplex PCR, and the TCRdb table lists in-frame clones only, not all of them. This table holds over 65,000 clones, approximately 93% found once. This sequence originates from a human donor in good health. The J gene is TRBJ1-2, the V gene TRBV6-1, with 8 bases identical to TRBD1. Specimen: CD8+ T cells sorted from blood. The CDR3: CASFSRDRGGYGYTF. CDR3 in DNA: TGTGCCAGCTTCAGTCGAGACAGGGGCGGCTATGGCTACACCTTC.